These T cell receptor beta chains were read from a single sample in a study of blood T cell repertoires in COVID-19. Generated by immunoSEQ multiplex PCR, the TCRdb table keeps only in-frame clones and is missing some. This table holds about 310,000 clones, roughly 86% found once. Sequencing used peripheral blood. The receptors come from an older man with acute or convalescent COVID-19. Each CDR3 is given with its conserved first and last residue. The order of the fields is clone size, D gene, J gene, V gene, CDR3 DNA, CDR3 protein. The D gene is left open where the match is weak. Clone size is shown for a subset of rows, as once, few, many or a class of expanded clone.

-	-	TRBJ2-6	TRBV7-6	TGTGCCAGCAGGACAGGCTCTGGGGCCAACGTCCTGACTTTC	CASRTGSGANVLTF
-	-	TRBJ1-2	TRBV11-2	TGTGCCAGCAGCTTAGCCCCAGGGGAGGGCTACTATGGCTACACCTTC	CASSLAPGEGYYGYTF
once	-	TRBJ2-5	TRBV6-5	TGTGCCAGCAGTTACCGCGGGCAAGAGACCCAGTACTTC	CASSYRGQETQYF
-	-	TRBJ2-7	TRBV30	TGTGCCTGGAGTGCGGGGGAAGCGTACGAGCAGTACTTC	CAWSAGEAYEQYF
-	TRBD1	TRBJ2-1	TRBV7-2	TGTGCCAGCAGCTCCGACAGGGATCCTTACAATGAGCAGTTCTTC	CASSSDRDPYNEQFF
once	-	TRBJ2-2	TRBV4-3	TGCGCCAGCAAGAAAGGTCTGGGCCCGACCGGGGAGCTGTTTTTT	CASKKGLGPTGELFF
-	-	TRBJ1-3	TRBV28	TGTGCCAGCAGACCCGCAACCACAGGGAGAAACACCATATATTTT	CASRPATTGRNTIYF
-	-	TRBJ2-3	TRBV5-6	TGTGCCAGCAGCTTGGTGGCAGGGGTCAGAACAGATACGCAGTATTTT	CASSLVAGVRTDTQYF
once	-	TRBJ2-3	TRBV7-2	TGTGCCAGCAGCTTATCGACGGGAGCGGCAGATACGCAGTATTTT	CASSLSTGAADTQYF
-	TRBD2	TRBJ2-1	TRBV16	TGTGCCAGCAGCCCCTTTTTAGCGGGGGAGTACAATGAGCAGTTCTTC	CASSPFLAGEYNEQFF
-	TRBD1	TRBJ1-5	TRBV6-6	TGTGCCAGCAGTACCACAGGGGGACAGCCCCAGCATTTT	CASSTTGGQPQHF
-	-	TRBJ1-4	TRBV5-1	TGCGCCAGCAGCGCTTCCTCCGGGATCGTGGGGGAAAAACTGTTTTTT	CASSASSGIVGEKLFF
-	TRBD1	TRBJ1-5	TRBV29-1	TGCAGCGTCAGGACAGGGGTTCATCAGCCCCAGCATTTT	CSVRTGVHQPQHF
-	-	TRBJ2-1	TRBV10-1	TGCGCCAGCAGTGATCCCAGCGCCGGCTCCTACAATGAGCAGTTCTTC	CASSDPSAGSYNEQFF
few	-	TRBJ1-1	TRBV10-1	TGCGCCAGCAGTGAACAGGGGAACACTGAAGCTTTCTTT	CASSEQGNTEAFF
-	-	TRBJ2-1	TRBV29-1	TGCAGCGTTGCTTTAGATACGGGGTACAATGAGCAGTTCTTC	CSVALDTGYNEQFF
once	-	TRBJ1-2	TRBV9	TGTGCCAGCACCCCGATGGCGGGGGCTCCGGGTGGCTACACCTTC	CASTPMAGAPGGYTF
once	-	TRBJ1-5	TRBV28	TGTGCCAGCAGTCTACCCGGAGCCCAGCATTTT	CASSLPGAQHF
-	-	TRBJ1-1	TRBV19	TGTGCCAGTCGAGAACCGGGACAAAGTGTACCTGAAGCTTTCTTT	CASREPGQSVPEAFF
-	TRBD2	TRBJ2-3	TRBV4-3	TGCGCCAGCAGCCAAGATGGCCCGGGGGGATTCACAGATACGCAGTATTTT	CASSQDGPGGFTDTQYF
-	-	TRBJ2-1	TRBV7-9	TGTGCCAGCAGCTCCTCCGGGACTCACAATGAGCAGTTCTTC	CASSSSGTHNEQFF
-	TRBD1	TRBJ1-1	TRBV30	TGTGCCTGGAGTGAATCCGGGACAGGGGTGAACACTGAAGCTTTCTTT	CAWSESGTGVNTEAFF
-	-	TRBJ2-7	TRBV11-2	TGTGCCAGCAGCCAAGGTGGGGGGGCCCCCTACGAGCAGTACTTC	CASSQGGGAPYEQYF
-	-	TRBJ2-1	TRBV6-2/TRBV6-3	TGTGCCAGCAGTTACTTGGACGGGACATGGCAGTTCTTC	CASSYLDGTWQFF
-	-	TRBJ2-4	TRBV12-2	TGTGCAAGTCGCTTAGCGGAGGGGGCGGAGGAGGCCAAAAACATTCAGTACTTC	CASRLAEGAEEAKNIQYF
-	-	TRBJ2-3	TRBV2	TGTGCCAGCAGTGAACAGTGGGGCTCAGATACGCAGTATTTT	CASSEQWGSDTQYF
-	-	TRBJ2-6	TRBV2	TGTGCCAGCAGTATGACAGGACATCTCTCTGGGGCCAACGTCCTGACTTTC	CASSMTGHLSGANVLTF
-	TRBD1	TRBJ2-7	TRBV14	TGTGCCAGCAGCTCTCGCAGCCTCACAGGGGGCCCTCTCTACGAGCAGTACTTC	CASSSRSLTGGPLYEQYF
few	-	TRBJ1-5	TRBV30	TGTGCCTGGAGTGAGGCAGGGGATCAGCCCCAGCATTTT	CAWSEAGDQPQHF
-	TRBD1	TRBJ1-5	TRBV6-5	TGTGCCAGCAGTCGACAGGGTGGCAATCAGCCCCAGCATTTT	CASSRQGGNQPQHF
once	TRBD1	TRBJ1-2	TRBV4-1	TGCGCCAGCAGCCAACCCACCGGGACAGGGAACTATGGCTACACCTTC	CASSQPTGTGNYGYTF
few	TRBD2	TRBJ2-1	TRBV18	TGTGCCAGCTCACTTAGCGGGGGGGCCTATGAGCAGTTCTTC	CASSLSGGAYEQFF
-	TRBD1	TRBJ1-1	TRBV19	TGTGCCAGTAGTGCCCGACAGGGATATTACTCGGGCGTGAAAACTGAAGCTTTCTTT	CASSARQGYYSGVKTEAFF
-	-	TRBJ2-5	TRBV6-6	TGTGCCAGCAGTTACTATCCATCCCAGTACTTC	CASSYYPSQYF
once	-	TRBJ2-5	TRBV5-6	TGTGCCAGCACCCCAGGCAGGGCAGAGACCCAGTACTTC	CASTPGRAETQYF
-	-	TRBJ1-2	TRBV7-2	TGTGCCGGCCGGAGGGACTCCCACCCTGGCTATGGCTACACCTTC	CAGRRDSHPGYGYTF
-	-	TRBJ2-1	TRBV7-2	TGTGCCAGCAGCTTAGAACGCGGGGCGGATGAGCAGTTCTTC	CASSLERGADEQFF
-	-	TRBJ1-2	TRBV19	TGTGCCAGTAGCCCCTCCAGGGGACGGGTTGGCTACACCTTC	CASSPSRGRVGYTF
once	-	TRBJ2-3	TRBV6-6	TGTGCCAGCAGTTACCCGGCGGACCGAGGGGATACGCAGTATTTT	CASSYPADRGDTQYF
-	TRBD1	TRBJ1-1	TRBV5-1	TGCGCCAGCGGTCTGGAGACAGGGGGCTATAACACTGAAGCTTTCTTT	CASGLETGGYNTEAFF
-	TRBD1	TRBJ2-7	TRBV5-1	TGCGCCAGCAGGCTTTGGGGGACAGGGTCCTACGAGCAGTACTTC	CASRLWGTGSYEQYF